The 2 T cell receptor beta chains below were found in one sample sequenced in a study of graft-versus-host responses after intestinal transplantation. Repertoires were generated with immunoSEQ multiplex PCR, while TCRdb's copy carries only in-frame clones and drops some. The sample has about 97,000 clones; about nine tenths are singletons. The sample here was PBMCs, taken roughly 450 days after intestinal transplant. Receptor source: a human patient who received an intestinal transplant, so some T cells may come from the graft donor.

This clone was observed once. V and J are TRBV7-9 and TRBJ1-4, with TRBD1 matching over 7 bases. The CDR3 is made up of 16 amino acids. The V and J ends lost 5 bases and 3 bases, in that order; junction bases with no gene match: 9. Germline V gives CDR1 SEHNR, CDR2 FQNEAQ (reference sequence). The CDR3 here is CASSPQEGAPNEKLFF. The DNA for the CDR3 is TGTGCCAGCAGCCCCCAAGAGGGGGCACCTAATGAAAAACTGTTTTTT.

The chain combines TRBV19 with TRBJ1-1; TRBD1 is a possible D gene (5 bases). The ends were cut back, 3 bases at V and 1 base at J, with 12 bases in the middle. The CDR3 runs 15 residues. Germline CDR1 LNHDA, CDR2 SQIVND (reference sequence). This CDR3 is CASSISGGGNTEAFF. CDR3 sequence (DNA): TGTGCCAGTAGTATTTCTGGGGGAGGGAACACTGAAGCTTTCTTT.